Below, 25 T cell receptor beta chains from the same sample are listed, as sequenced in a study of tumor and adjacent non-tumor tissue in lung cancer. No cell sorting was done before RNA was extracted from the tissue. This non-tumor lung sample came from over 3 cm beyond the tumor edge. Three rounds of nested PCR, following a modified ARM-PCR protocol, produced the TCRbeta library. TCRdb used MiXCR to reprocess the multiplex PCR reads, holding one entry per CDR3 protein. The profile shows roughly 44,000 distinct CDR3 sequences, roughly two thirds of them singletons. What was sequenced was distant non-tumor lung tissue. These receptor sequences come from a woman aged 40 to 50 with non-small cell lung cancer.

In this sample, this clonotype turned up a few times. The chain combines TRBV7-9 with TRBJ2-1; 9 positions agree with TRBD2. From germline, CDR1 is SEHNR and CDR2 FQNEAQ (reference sequence). V lost 1 base, J lost 8 bases, and 9 bases stayed unmatched. The CDR3 is 16 residues long. The DNA of the CDR3 is TGTGCCAGCAGCTTAGTCCTAGCGGGATTGGGTCATGAGCAGTTCTTC. The encoded protein is CASSLVLAGLGHEQFF.

Worth noting for this clonotype: The conserved phenylalanine or tryptophan is not found at the CDR3 terminus, so this likely reflects a read error. No DNA is shown, since the ends of the CDR3 on it are uncertain; the CDR3 is the one TCRdb lists. The chain employs TRBV6-1 and TRBJ2-1; the table names TRBD2, a call not compared with the DNA. CDR1 MNHNS and CDR2 SASEGT come from the germline V gene. The CDR3 is made up of 13 amino acids, end residues included. CDR3 sequence: CASSVGGLAVLDL.

A few counts support this clonotype. One end of the junction varies from germline; a read error may be responsible. The chain is built from TRBV11-1 and TRBJ2-1; perhaps TRBD1 as D (6 bases). Germline CDR1 is SGHAT and CDR2 is FQDESV (reference sequence). The CDR3 extends over 17 amino acids. CDR3 coding DNA: TGTGCCAACAGCTTAAGGGTCCCGCCGACAGGAGATAATGAGCAGTTCTTC. Residues: CANSLRVPPTGDNEQFF.

The sample holds many counts of this clonotype. The rearrangement links TRBV30 to TRBJ1-1; possibly TRBD1 for D (5 bases). This CDR3 is built from 12 residues. V was trimmed by 0 bases and J by 4 bases, leaving 6 bases between them. Germline CDR1 reads GTSNPN; CDR2 reads SVGIG (reference sequence). The CDR3 DNA follows: TGTGCCTGGAGTGTCGGGGGCACTGAAGCTTTCTTT. Translating it yields CAWSVGGTEAFF.

Concerning this clonotype itself: The junction does not match germline at one end; this may be a read error. The chain joins TRBV6-5 to TRBJ1-3; 10 bases match TRBD1. CDR3 length equals 15 residues. Per the germline V gene, CDR1 is MNHEY and CDR2 is SVGAGI. The CDR3 spells CVSRSDRGRRNTIYF. The CDR3 nucleotides are TGTGTCAGCAGAAGCGACAGGGGGCGGCGGAACACCATATATTTT.

This clonotype occurred a few times. The chain links TRBV2 to TRBJ2-1; TRBD1 aligns across 7 bases. J gave up 6 bases and V 0 bases, and 14 bases lay outside the gene matches. Germline assignment: CDR1 SNHLY and CDR2 FYNNEI. This CDR3 contains 18 residues. The CDR3 DNA reads TGTGCCAGCAGTGAAGCGCTTCTCCGGGACAGCGATTTCAATGAGCAGTTCTTC. This codes for CASSEALLRDSDFNEQFF.

In regard to this clonotype: This may come from a read error, since a much larger clone is one base off. CDR3 coding DNA: TGTGCCAGCAGCTTAGCCTCCGCGGCAGATACGCAGCATTTT. Translation: CASSLASAADTQHF. The rearrangement uses TRBV7-2 and TRBJ2-3; D gene ambiguous. The DNA end lines up better with TRBJ1-5; the J call may be wrong. The CDR3 loop spans 14 amino acids. Looked up from germline, CDR1 is SGHTA and CDR2 is FQGNSA.

A word on this clonotype: A read error may account for a junction end that differs from germline. The CDR3 region is CASNQDPCGETHYF. The CDR3 bases are TGCGCCAGCAACCAAGATCCTTGCGGTGAGACCCATTACTTC. The V gene is TRBV4-1, the J gene TRBJ2-5; D is ambiguous. The CDR3 loop spans 14 amino acids. Per the germline V gene, CDR1 is MGHRA and CDR2 is YSYEKL.

This clonotype was seen a handful of times. A much larger clone differs by one base, so this may be a read error. V gene TRBV6-6 combines with J gene TRBJ2-7, with a tentative D call TRBD2 (6 bases). This CDR3 comprises 14 residues. Germline CDR1 is MNHNY and CDR2 is SVGAGI (reference sequence). The CDR3 protein is CASSYLPDYGERYF. CDR3 DNA sequence: TGTGCCAGCAGTTACCTCCCGGACTACGGCGAGCGGTACTTC.

Remarks on this clonotype: At one end the junction does not follow the germline gene, possibly because of a read error. This chain joins TRBV28 and TRBJ2-1; D perhaps matches TRBD2 (6 bases). The CDR3 contains 18 residues. Germline loops: CDR1 MDHEN, CDR2 SYDVKM. Here the CDR3 reads CAISLFTYRGGFYNERFF. CDR3 nucleotides: TGTGCCATCAGTTTGTTCACATATAGGGGAGGATTCTACAATGAGCGGTTCTTC.

Comments on this clonotype: This may come from a read error, since a much larger clone is one base off. The chain is built from TRBV10-2 and TRBJ2-3, with D possibly being TRBD1 (6 bases). The V end was cut by 2 bases, the J end by 2 bases, with 11 bases between. Germline loops: CDR1 WSHSY, CDR2 SAAADI. The CDR3 loop spans 15 amino acids. In DNA form, the CDR3 reads TGCGCCAGCAGTGAGGACAGGATGGTCACAGATACGCAGTATTTT. This codes for CASSEDRMVTDTQYF.

This clonotype was observed a few times. V gene TRBV9 combines with J gene TRBJ2-5; no clear D. Looked up from germline, CDR1 is SGDLS and CDR2 is YYNGEE. The CDR3 has 14 residues. Trimming took 0 bases from V and 1 from J, leaving 7 bases between them. This CDR3 reads CASSVEGFQETQYF. Written as DNA, the CDR3 is TGTGCCAGCAGCGTAGAGGGATTCCAAGAGACCCAGTACTTC.

This clonotype was detected a few times. A much more abundant neighbour one base away suggests this may be a read error. The V and J genes are TRBV5-1 and TRBJ2-1; 8 nucleotides agree with TRBD2. The CDR3 extends over 15 amino acids. Looked up from germline, CDR1 is SGHRS and CDR2 is YFSETQ. The trim removed 6 bases at V and 7 bases at J, leaving 12 bases unmatched. DNA of the CDR3: TGCGCCAGCACCTTAACGGGAGGGCCCTCGAATGAGCAGTTCTTC. It encodes CASTLTGGPSNEQFF.

Concerning this clonotype: This may arise from a read error, as a much more abundant clone is one base away. The chain links TRBV20-1 to TRBJ2-7; tentative D call: TRBD2 (5 bases). The CDR3 runs to 14 residues. Germline V gives CDR1 DFQATT, CDR2 SNEGSKA (reference sequence). In DNA, the CDR3 is TGCAGTACTAGAGAAGGGATCTATTCCTACGAGCAGTACTTC. It codes for CSTREGIYSYEQYF.

This clonotype is a singleton in its sample. This chain links TRBV12-3 or TRBV12-4 with TRBJ2-1; perhaps TRBD2 as D (7 bases). Trimming removed 7 bases at V and 3 bases at J, with 31 bases between. The CDR3 extends over 20 amino acids. CDR3 protein: CASTDPDGGRAKVIYNEQFF. DNA of the CDR3: TGTGCCAGCACTGACCCCGACGGGGGGCGGGCAAAGGTGATCTACAATGAGCAGTTCTTC.

Concerning this clonotype itself: Since a much larger clone is just one base distant, this may be a read error. J is TRBJ1-5 and V is TRBV5-1, with D uncertain. The CDR3 length is 14 residues. Germline V gives CDR1 SGHRS, CDR2 YFSETQ. V lost 4 bases to trimming and J lost 9 bases, with 17 bases between them. The CDR3 DNA reads as TGCGCCAGCAGCATGGCCTTCGGGGAAGGGCCCCAGCATTTT. This translates into CASSMAFGEGPQHF.

This clonotype was observed a few times. V is TRBV7-3 and J is TRBJ2-2; 7 nucleotides match TRBD1. The CDR3 is 14 residues long. V lost 3 bases to trimming and J lost 7 bases; unmatched junction nucleotides: 5. The V gene's germline CDR1 is SGHTA and CDR2 FQGTGA. This chain's CDR3 is CASSLNRGFGELFF. The CDR3 DNA is TGTGCCAGCAGCTTGAACAGGGGCTTCGGGGAGCTGTTTTTT.

In regard to this clonotype: Because it lacks the conserved phenylalanine or tryptophan at the end, this CDR3 is likely a read error. This rearrangement joins TRBV10-3 to TRBJ2-1; no clear D gene. V lost 0 bases to trimming and J lost 7 bases, with 16 bases between them. This CDR3 region has 16 residues. Germline V gene lookup returns CDR1 ENHRY and CDR2 SYGVKD. The CDR3 region is CAISESLTGGENEQFL. The CDR3 region has the DNA TGTGCCATCAGTGAGTCCCTAACTGGCGGTGAAAATGAGCAGTTCTTG.

The V and J genes are TRBV6-6 and TRBJ2-1; D tentatively fits TRBD1 or TRBD2 (5 bases each). CDR1 MNHNY and CDR2 SVGAGI come from the germline V gene (reference sequence). The CDR3 length is 12 residues. V dropped 10 bases and J dropped 5 bases, with 12 bases sitting between them. As DNA, the CDR3 is TGTGCCAACATGGGGGTCCACAATGAGCAGTTCTTC. Residues: CANMGVHNEQFF.

This chain links TRBV6-1 with TRBJ1-1; 9 positions agree with TRBD1. CDR3 size: 15 residues. The germline gives CDR1 MNHNS, CDR2 SASEGT. V shed 5 bases and J 5 bases; nucleotides not matched to a gene: 9. For the CDR3, the DNA is TGTGCCAGCAGTATGGGACAGGGACTTGAAACTGAAGCTTTCTTT. It codes for CASSMGQGLETEAFF.

The chain joins TRBV10-1 to TRBJ2-2, with D possibly TRBD2 on 6 matching bases. The CDR3 is 16 residues long. V was trimmed by 6 bases and J by 4 bases, leaving 18 bases between them. The germline V gene encodes CDR1 WNHNN and CDR2 SYGVQD (reference sequence). The CDR3 here is CASSEGGIPGTGELFF. CDR3 bases: TGCGCCAGCAGCGAAGGAGGGATCCCTGGCACCGGGGAGCTGTTTTTT.

The rearrangement joins TRBV30 to TRBJ2-3, with a possible D match to TRBD2 (5 bases). From germline, CDR1 is GTSNPN and CDR2 SVGIG (reference sequence). The CDR3 covers 12 residues. Trimming removed 5 bases from V and 2 bases from J, with 8 bases in between. The CDR3 region is CAWARVTDTQYF. Here the CDR3 DNA reads TGTGCCTGGGCGAGGGTCACAGATACGCAGTATTTT.

The chain combines TRBV5-6 with TRBJ2-1; weak D call: TRBD2 (5 bases). CDR1 and CDR2 (germline): SGHDT, YYEEEE. Trimming took off 3 bases at V and 8 bases at J, with 18 bases between the two ends. CDR3 length: 15 residues. The CDR3 region has the DNA TGTGCCAGCAGCTCCGTAGGGCATGGACTCGATGAGCAGTTCTTC. This encodes CASSSVGHGLDEQFF. Full variable domain (rest looked up from reference TRBV5-6 and TRBJ2-1): DAGVTQSPTHLIKTRGQQVTLRCSPKSGHDTVSWYQQALGQGPQFIFQYYEEEERQRGNFPDRFSGHQFPNYSSELNVNALLLGDSALYLCASSSVGHGLDEQFFGPGTRLTVL.

As for this clonotype: A much larger clone sits a single nucleotide away, making a read error possible. The chain employs TRBV12-3 or TRBV12-4 and TRBJ1-4, with D possibly TRBD1 on 5 matching bases. Trimming took 9 bases from V and 6 from J, leaving 23 bases between them. The CDR3 runs 16 residues. CDR3 in DNA: TGTGCCAGGATCCCTTCGATAGGCGGACATTATGAAAAACTGTTTTTT. Its translation: CARIPSIGGHYEKLFF.

For this clonotype: This likely comes from a read error, as the CDR3 has no conserved phenylalanine or tryptophan at its end. The V gene is TRBV12-3 or TRBV12-4, the J gene TRBJ2-2, with 7 bases aligning to TRBD2. This CDR3 comprises 14 residues. V lost 7 bases and J lost 3; bases outside the gene matches: 5. This chain's CDR3 is CASKYGRDTGELFL. The CDR3 region has the DNA TGTGCCAGCAAGTATGGGAGGGACACCGGGGAGCTGTTTCTT.